This T cell receptor (beta chain) was found in a study of metastatic and nonmetastatic thyroid tumors. Turning to the study itself: Across blood and tumor or nodule tissue, repertoires from malignant and benign thyroid patients were compared with one another. General study findings and limits: The reported finding was significantly higher TCR beta diversity in malignant thyroid tumors relative to benign nodules, in blood and tumor.

Authors' processing steps: The distant-metastasis classifier for papillary thyroid cancer was built from CDR3 differences across clinicopathological groups. TCRdb re-analyzed the PCR reads using MiXCR. The V and J calls were not made by the authors but by TCRdb's processing. The table lists around 23,000 clones, 11% of them singletons. This clone was detected a few times. Its cognate antigen is unknown. An end of the junction does not agree with germline; a read error may underlie this. No treatment had been given to any patient before thyroid surgery. Germline V gene sequence: CDR1 LGHDT, CDR2 YNNKEL (reference sequence). The CDR3 sequence is 16 residues long.

The sequence derives from a female donor with papillary thyroid cancer or a benign thyroid nodule (not recorded which). Some clones in this sample may be carry-over from other donors' samples. V gene TRBV3-1 combines with J gene TRBJ2-2; 8 nucleotides agree with TRBD1. The sequencing input was blood. The CDR3 DNA reads as TGTGCCGGCAGCCAAGTTAGGGACAGGTTTTGGGAGGAGCTGTTTTTT. This gives the protein CAGSQVRDRFWEELFF.